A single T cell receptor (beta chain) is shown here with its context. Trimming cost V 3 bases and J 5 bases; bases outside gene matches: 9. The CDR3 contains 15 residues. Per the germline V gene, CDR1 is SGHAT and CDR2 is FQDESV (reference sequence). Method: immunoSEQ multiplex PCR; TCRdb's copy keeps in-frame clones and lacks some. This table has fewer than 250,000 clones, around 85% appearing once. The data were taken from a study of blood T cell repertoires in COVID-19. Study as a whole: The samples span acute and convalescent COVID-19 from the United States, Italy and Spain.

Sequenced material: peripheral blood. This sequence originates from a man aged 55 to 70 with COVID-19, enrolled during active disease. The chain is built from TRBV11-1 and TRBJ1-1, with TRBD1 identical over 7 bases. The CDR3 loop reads CASSFTDRPGTEAFF. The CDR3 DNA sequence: TGTGCCAGCAGCTTCACGGACAGGCCGGGGACTGAAGCTTTCTTT. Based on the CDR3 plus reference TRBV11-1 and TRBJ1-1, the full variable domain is EAEVAQSPRYKITEKSQAVAFWCDPISGHATLYWYRQILGQGPELLVQFQDESVVDDSQLPKDRFSAERLKGVDSTLKIQPAELGDSAMYLCASSFTDRPGTEAFFGQGTRLTVV.